The rows below give T cell receptor beta chains drawn from one sample of a study of blood T cells in healthy people across ages. Each CDR3 protein is one row after TCRdb ran MiXCR on the 5' RACE reads. The sample carries nearly 1 million distinct CDR3 sequences, 51% recorded once. Sequencing used blood. The receptors were sampled from a woman aged 55-69 years in good health. CDR3s include the opening cysteine and the closing phenylalanine or tryptophan. Fields, in order: clone size, V gene, D gene, J gene, CDR3 protein, CDR3 DNA. D genes are given only for firm matches. A row's size may be missing; if present it is once, few, many or a size class.

clone_size: -
v_call: TRBV7-9
d_call: -
j_call: TRBJ2-5
cdr3_aa: CASSSQTEGETQYF
cdr3_nt: TGTGCCAGCAGCTCCCAGACGGAGGGGGAGACCCAGTACTTC

clone_size: -
v_call: TRBV12-3/TRBV12-4
d_call: -
j_call: TRBJ2-2
cdr3_aa: CAGSFSGELFF
cdr3_nt: TGTGCCGGCAGTTTTAGCGGGGAGCTGTTTTTT

clone_size: -
v_call: TRBV3-1
d_call: TRBD1
j_call: TRBJ2-7
cdr3_aa: CASSQGRDSYTYEQYF
cdr3_nt: TGTGCCAGCAGCCAAGGCAGGGACAGTTACACCTACGAGCAGTACTTC

clone_size: -
v_call: TRBV6-1
d_call: TRBD1
j_call: TRBJ1-2
cdr3_aa: CASISRTGPNYGYTF
cdr3_nt: TGTGCCAGCATCTCGAGGACAGGGCCTAACTATGGCTACACCTTC

clone_size: few
v_call: TRBV15
d_call: -
j_call: TRBJ1-1
cdr3_aa: CATSGLTVEAFF
cdr3_nt: TGTGCCACCAGCGGGTTGACAGTTGAAGCTTTCTTT

clone_size: -
v_call: TRBV5-6
d_call: -
j_call: TRBJ1-5
cdr3_aa: CASSFWGGRHQPQHF
cdr3_nt: TGTGCCAGCAGCTTTTGGGGGGGGCGGCATCAGCCCCAGCATTTT

clone_size: -
v_call: TRBV7-2
d_call: TRBD2
j_call: TRBJ2-1
cdr3_aa: CASSPISGRALHNEQFF
cdr3_nt: TGTGCCAGCAGCCCAATTAGCGGGAGGGCCTTACACAATGAGCAGTTCTTC

clone_size: few
v_call: TRBV20-1
d_call: -
j_call: TRBJ1-2
cdr3_aa: CSARDSGSYGYTF
cdr3_nt: TGCAGTGCTAGAGATTCGGGTTCCTATGGCTACACCTTC

clone_size: -
v_call: TRBV7-9
d_call: TRBD2
j_call: TRBJ2-1
cdr3_aa: CASSLSGSNNEQFF
cdr3_nt: TGTGCCAGCAGCTTAAGCGGGAGTAACAATGAGCAGTTCTTC

clone_size: -
v_call: TRBV11-2
d_call: -
j_call: TRBJ1-1
cdr3_aa: CASSFFRVENTEAFF
cdr3_nt: TGTGCCAGCAGCTTCTTCAGGGTTGAGAACACTGAAGCTTTCTTT

clone_size: few
v_call: TRBV4-3
d_call: -
j_call: TRBJ2-7
cdr3_aa: CASSQEITSYEQYF
cdr3_nt: TGCGCCAGCAGCCAAGAAATCACTTCCTACGAGCAGTACTTC

clone_size: few
v_call: TRBV20-1
d_call: -
j_call: TRBJ2-1
cdr3_aa: CSALTGDSNNNEQFF
cdr3_nt: TGCAGTGCGCTCACAGGGGACTCCAACAACAATGAGCAGTTCTTC

clone_size: few
v_call: TRBV7-2
d_call: TRBD2
j_call: TRBJ2-5
cdr3_aa: CASRKSAGQETQYF
cdr3_nt: TGTGCCAGCAGGAAGTCAGCGGGGCAAGAGACCCAGTACTTC

clone_size: -
v_call: TRBV12-3/TRBV12-4
d_call: -
j_call: TRBJ2-3
cdr3_aa: CASSLITYTDTQYF
cdr3_nt: TGTGCCAGCAGTTTAATCACCTACACAGATACGCAGTATTTT

clone_size: -
v_call: TRBV28
d_call: TRBD2
j_call: TRBJ2-1
cdr3_aa: CASSLSSGRRNEQFF
cdr3_nt: TGTGCCAGCAGTTTATCTAGCGGGAGGAGGAATGAGCAGTTCTTC

clone_size: -
v_call: TRBV28
d_call: -
j_call: TRBJ2-7
cdr3_aa: CASTEGLYEQYF
cdr3_nt: TGTGCCAGCACCGAGGGGCTCTACGAGCAGTACTTC

clone_size: few
v_call: TRBV6-5
d_call: -
j_call: TRBJ2-4
cdr3_aa: CASSLGEGKNIQYF
cdr3_nt: TGTGCCAGCAGTCTGGGGGAAGGCAAAAACATTCAGTACTTC

clone_size: once
v_call: TRBV4-1
d_call: -
j_call: TRBJ1-5
cdr3_aa: CASSQEGYDQPQHF
cdr3_nt: TGCGCCAGCAGCCAAGAAGGATACGATCAGCCCCAGCATTTT

clone_size: -
v_call: TRBV2
d_call: TRBD1
j_call: TRBJ2-1
cdr3_aa: CASSEAGQGFNEQFF
cdr3_nt: TGTGCCAGCAGTGAAGCAGGACAGGGTTTCAATGAGCAGTTCTTC

clone_size: -
v_call: TRBV2
d_call: TRBD2
j_call: TRBJ2-4
cdr3_aa: CASIGAGGGVKNIQYF
cdr3_nt: TGTGCCTCCATAGGAGCGGGAGGGGGAGTCAAAAACATTCAGTACTTC